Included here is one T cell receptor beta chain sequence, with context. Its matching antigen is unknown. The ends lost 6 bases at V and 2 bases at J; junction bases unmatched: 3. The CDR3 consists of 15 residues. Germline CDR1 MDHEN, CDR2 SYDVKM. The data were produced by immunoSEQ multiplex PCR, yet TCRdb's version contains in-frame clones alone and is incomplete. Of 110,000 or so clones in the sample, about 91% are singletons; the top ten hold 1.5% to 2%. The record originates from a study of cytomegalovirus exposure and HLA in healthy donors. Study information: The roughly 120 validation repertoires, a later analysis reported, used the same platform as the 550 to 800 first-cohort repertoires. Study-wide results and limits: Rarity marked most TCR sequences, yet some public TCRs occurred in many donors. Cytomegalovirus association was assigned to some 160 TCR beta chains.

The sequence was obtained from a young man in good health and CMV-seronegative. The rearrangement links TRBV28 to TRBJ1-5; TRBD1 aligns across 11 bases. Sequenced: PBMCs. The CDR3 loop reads CASRRTGGGNQPQHF. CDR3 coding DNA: TGTGCCAGCAGGAGGACAGGGGGCGGCAATCAGCCCCAGCATTTT.